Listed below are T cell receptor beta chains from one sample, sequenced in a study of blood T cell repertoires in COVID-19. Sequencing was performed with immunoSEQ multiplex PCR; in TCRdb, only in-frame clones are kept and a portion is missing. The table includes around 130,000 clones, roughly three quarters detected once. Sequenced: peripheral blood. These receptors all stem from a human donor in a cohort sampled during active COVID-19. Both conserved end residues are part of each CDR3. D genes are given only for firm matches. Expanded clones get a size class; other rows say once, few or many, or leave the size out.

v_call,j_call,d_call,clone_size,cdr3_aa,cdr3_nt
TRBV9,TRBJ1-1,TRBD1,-,CASSPRQGLDRRTEAFF,TGTGCCAGCAGCCCCCGACAGGGATTGGATCGTAGAACTGAAGCTTTCTTT
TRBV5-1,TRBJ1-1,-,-,CASSLDLNTEAFF,TGCGCCAGCAGCTTGGACTTGAACACTGAAGCTTTCTTT
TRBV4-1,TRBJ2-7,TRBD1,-,CASSQLAGTGSSYEQYF,TGCGCCAGCAGCCAATTGGCCGGGACAGGGAGCTCCTACGAGCAGTACTTC
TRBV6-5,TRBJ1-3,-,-,CASSRLAAGNTIYF,TGTGCCAGCAGTCGTCTGGCGGCTGGAAACACCATATATTTT
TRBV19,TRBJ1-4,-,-,CASSPLGSWGGYEKLFF,TGTGCCAGTAGTCCGCTGGGGTCATGGGGCGGATATGAAAAACTGTTTTTT
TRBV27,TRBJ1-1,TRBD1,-,CASRGQRQINTEAFF,TGTGCCAGCAGGGGACAGCGACAAATCAACACTGAAGCTTTCTTT
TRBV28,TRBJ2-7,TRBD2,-,CASSSGLAGGAAYEQYF,TGTGCCAGCAGTTCCGGACTAGCGGGAGGAGCTGCCTACGAGCAGTACTTC
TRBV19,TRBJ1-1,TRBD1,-,CASSAGTGGNTEAFF,TGTGCCAGTAGCGCCGGGACAGGGGGCAACACTGAAGCTTTCTTT
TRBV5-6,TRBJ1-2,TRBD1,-,CASSFTRTGWVGYTF,TGTGCCAGCAGCTTTACCCGGACAGGGTGGGTTGGCTACACCTTC
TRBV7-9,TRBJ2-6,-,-,CASSLASSGANVLTF,TGTGCCAGCAGCCTAGCTAGCTCTGGGGCCAACGTCCTGACTTTC
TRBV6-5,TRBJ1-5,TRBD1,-,CASTTGLGQPQHF,TGTGCCAGTACGACAGGGTTGGGTCAGCCCCAGCATTTT
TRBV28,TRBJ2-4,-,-,CASSPEGVGLAKNIQYF,TGTGCCAGCAGCCCCGAGGGCGTTGGGCTAGCCAAAAACATTCAGTACTTC
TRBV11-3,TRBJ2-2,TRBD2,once,CASSPPSGRNTGELFF,TGTGCCAGCAGCCCTCCTAGCGGGAGAAACACCGGGGAGCTGTTTTTT
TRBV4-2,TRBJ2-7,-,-,CASSQARGHEQYF,TGTGCCAGCAGCCAAGCGAGAGGCCACGAGCAGTACTTC
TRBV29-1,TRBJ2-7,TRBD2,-,CSATGLAGDPYEQYF,TGCAGCGCCACGGGACTAGCGGGAGACCCCTACGAGCAGTACTTC
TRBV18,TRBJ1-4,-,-,CASSPPSDEKLFF,TGTGCCAGCTCACCACCCAGTGATGAAAAACTGTTTTTT
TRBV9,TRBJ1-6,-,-,CASSVQGKNSPLHF,TGTGCCAGCAGCGTACAGGGAAAGAATTCACCCCTCCACTTT
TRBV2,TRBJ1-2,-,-,CASSGEGHGYTF,TGTGCCAGCAGCGGAGAGGGCCACGGCTACACCTTC
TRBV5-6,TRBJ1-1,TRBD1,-,CASSLDGQGYQAFF,TGTGCCAGCAGCTTGGATGGACAGGGTTATCAAGCTTTCTTT
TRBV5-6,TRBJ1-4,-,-,CASRRGANEKLFF,TGTGCCAGCAGACGGGGGGCTAATGAAAAACTGTTTTTT
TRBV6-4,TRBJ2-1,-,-,CASSDSGGPSNEQFF,TGTGCCAGCAGTGACTCGGGGGGGCCTTCGAATGAGCAGTTCTTC
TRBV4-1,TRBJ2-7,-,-,CASSQAGAGSYEQYF,TGCGCCAGCAGCCAAGCAGGGGCTGGATCCTACGAGCAGTACTTC
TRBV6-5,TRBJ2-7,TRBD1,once,CASRATGRSYEQYF,TGTGCCAGCAGGGCGACAGGGCGTTCCTACGAGCAGTACTTC
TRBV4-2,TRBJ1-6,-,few,CASSQGGWASPLHF,TGTGCCAGCAGCCAAGGTGGATGGGCTTCACCCCTCCACTTT
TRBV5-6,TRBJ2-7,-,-,CASSLGSVGNEQYF,TGTGCCAGCAGCTTGGGGAGCGTGGGTAACGAGCAGTACTTC
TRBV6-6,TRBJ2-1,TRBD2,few,CASSLSGRASAAYNEQFF,TGTGCCAGCAGTCTTAGCGGGAGGGCCTCCGCCGCCTACAATGAGCAGTTCTTC
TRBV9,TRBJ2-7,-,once,CASSKTGAYEQYF,TGTGCCAGCAGCAAAACAGGAGCGTACGAGCAGTACTTC
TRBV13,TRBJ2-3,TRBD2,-,CASSPSGSTDTQYF,TGTGCCAGCAGTCCTAGCGGGAGTACAGATACGCAGTATTTT
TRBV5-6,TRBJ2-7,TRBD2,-,CASSLADYSGIQEQYF,TGTGCCAGCAGCTTGGCCGACTACAGCGGGATACAAGAGCAGTACTTC
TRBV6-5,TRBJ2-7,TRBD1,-,CASRPGQGSYEQYF,TGTGCCAGCAGGCCGGGACAGGGATCCTACGAGCAGTACTTC
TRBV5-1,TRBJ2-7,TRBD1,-,CASSLGQGAYEQYF,TGCGCCAGCAGCTTGGGACAGGGAGCGTACGAGCAGTACTTC
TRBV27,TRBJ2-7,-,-,CASSLQNSYEQYF,TGTGCCAGCAGTTTGCAGAACTCCTACGAGCAGTACTTC
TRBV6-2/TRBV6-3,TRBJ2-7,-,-,CASSYPPWRDSYEQYF,TGTGCCAGCAGTTACCCTCCCTGGCGGGATAGTTACGAGCAGTACTTC
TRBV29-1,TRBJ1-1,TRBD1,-,CSAGQGAEAFF,TGCAGCGCCGGACAGGGGGCTGAAGCTTTCTTT
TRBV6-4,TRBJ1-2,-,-,CASSPEAGRYGYTF,TGTGCCAGCAGCCCGGAGGCGGGCCGTTATGGCTACACCTTC
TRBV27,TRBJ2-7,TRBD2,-,CASSLRGTSGGSSYEQYF,TGTGCCAGCAGTTTACGTGGGACTAGCGGGGGGAGCTCCTACGAGCAGTACTTC
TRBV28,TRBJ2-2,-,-,CASRVQGSSNTGELFF,TGTGCCAGCAGAGTACAGGGCTCCTCGAACACCGGGGAGCTGTTTTTT
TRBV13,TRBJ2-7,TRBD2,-,CASSSGTSGGYEQYF,TGTGCCAGCAGCTCTGGGACTAGCGGGGGGTACGAGCAGTACTTC
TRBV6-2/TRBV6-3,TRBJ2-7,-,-,CASSPSRTLSYEQYF,TGTGCCAGCAGTCCCTCCAGGACACTATCCTACGAGCAGTACTTC
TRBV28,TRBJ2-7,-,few,CASSPDSGYEQYF,TGTGCCAGCAGTCCCGATAGCGGCTACGAGCAGTACTTC
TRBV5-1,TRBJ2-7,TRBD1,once,CASSLALRDRRQDYEQYF,TGCGCCAGCAGCTTGGCTCTCCGGGACAGGAGACAGGATTACGAGCAGTACTTC
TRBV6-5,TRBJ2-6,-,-,CASGQSANVLTF,TGTGCCAGCGGGCAGTCGGCCAACGTCCTGACTTTC
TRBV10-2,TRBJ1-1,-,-,CASSEPPRYQGRTEAFF,TGCGCCAGCAGTGAGCCCCCCAGGTATCAGGGTCGCACTGAAGCTTTCTTT
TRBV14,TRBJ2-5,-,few,CASSHSRYEETQYF,TGTGCCAGCAGCCATTCACGGTACGAAGAGACCCAGTACTTC
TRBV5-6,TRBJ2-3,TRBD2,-,CASSPGIRLAGESTDTQYF,TGTGCCAGCAGCCCAGGGATAAGACTAGCGGGAGAAAGCACAGATACGCAGTATTTT